The TCR beta chain described here comes from a study of T cell responses to AZD1222 COVID-19 vaccine. Turning to this clone: Its matching antigen is unknown.

The CDR3 length is 11 residues. Trimming stripped 3 bases from V and 6 bases from J, with 2 bases between. This table comes from immunoSEQ multiplex PCR, and its TCRdb copy is limited to in-frame clones, with some not included. The sample shows about 120,000 clones, 85% to 90% of them seen only once. Overall study findings and caveats: The span of vaccine-associated CD4 TCRs extended across spike, with dominance at 160-218 and 743-854. The donor group comprised mostly white British people and more females; the analysis possibly underestimated clonal diversity. Seropositive at baseline were only a handful of AZD1222 recipients. Targeting of unmutated variant regions was reportedly seen in nearly half of spike-specific TCRs.

The source is an adult in good health. The chain employs TRBV12-3 or TRBV12-4 and TRBJ2-2; no reliable D call. The material sequenced was peripheral blood, taken on day 0 of AZD1222 vaccination. DNA of the CDR3: TGTGCCAGCAGTTTTCCCGGGGAGCTGTTTTTT. This encodes CASSFPGELFF.